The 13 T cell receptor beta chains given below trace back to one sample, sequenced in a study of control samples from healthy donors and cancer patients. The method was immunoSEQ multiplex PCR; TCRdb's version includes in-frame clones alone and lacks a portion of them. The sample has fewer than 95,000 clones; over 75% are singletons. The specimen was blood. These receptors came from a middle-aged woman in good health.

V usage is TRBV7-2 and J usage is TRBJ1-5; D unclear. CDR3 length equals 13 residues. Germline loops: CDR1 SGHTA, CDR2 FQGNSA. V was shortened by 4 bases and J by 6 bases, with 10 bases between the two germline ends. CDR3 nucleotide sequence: TGTGCCAGCAGCTCCGGGCGGGGTCAGCCCCAGCATTTT. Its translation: CASSSGRGQPQHF.

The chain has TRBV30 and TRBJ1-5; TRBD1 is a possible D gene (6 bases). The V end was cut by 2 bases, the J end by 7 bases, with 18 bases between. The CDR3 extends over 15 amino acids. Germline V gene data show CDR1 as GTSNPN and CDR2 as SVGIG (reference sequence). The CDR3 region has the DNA TGTGCCTGGAGTCCATCTTACCAGACAGGACAGCCCCAGCATTTT. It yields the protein CAWSPSYQTGQPQHF.

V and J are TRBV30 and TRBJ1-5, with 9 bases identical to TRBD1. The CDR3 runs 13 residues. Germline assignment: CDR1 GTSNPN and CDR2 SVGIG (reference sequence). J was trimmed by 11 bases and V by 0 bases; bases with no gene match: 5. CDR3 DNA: TGTGCCTGGAGTGTACAGAGACAGGGGGCCCAGCATTTT. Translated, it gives CAWSVQRQGAQHF.

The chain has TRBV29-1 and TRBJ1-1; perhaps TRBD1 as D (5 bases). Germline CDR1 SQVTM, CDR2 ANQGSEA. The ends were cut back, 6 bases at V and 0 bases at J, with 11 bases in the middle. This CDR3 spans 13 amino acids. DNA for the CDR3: TGCAGCGTCGTGGGACTGCTGAACACTGAAGCTTTCTTT. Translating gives CSVVGLLNTEAFF. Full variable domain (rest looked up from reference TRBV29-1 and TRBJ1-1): SAVISQKPSRDICQRGTSLTIQCQVDSQVTMMFWYRQQPGQSLTLIATANQGSEATYESGFVIDKFPISRPNLTFSTLTVSNMSPEDSSIYLCSVVGLLNTEAFFGQGTRLTVV.

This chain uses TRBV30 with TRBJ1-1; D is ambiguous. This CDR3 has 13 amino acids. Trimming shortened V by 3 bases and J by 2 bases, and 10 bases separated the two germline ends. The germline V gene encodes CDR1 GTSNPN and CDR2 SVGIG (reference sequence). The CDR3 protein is CAWSLGGNTEAFF. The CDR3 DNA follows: TGTGCCTGGAGCCTCGGCGGCAACACTGAAGCTTTCTTT.

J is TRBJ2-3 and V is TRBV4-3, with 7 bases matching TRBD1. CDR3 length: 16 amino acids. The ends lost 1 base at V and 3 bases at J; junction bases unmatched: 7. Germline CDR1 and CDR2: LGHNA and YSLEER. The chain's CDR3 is CASSQGSGRGTDTQYF. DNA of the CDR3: TGCGCCAGCAGCCAAGGATCCGGCAGGGGGACAGATACGCAGTATTTT.

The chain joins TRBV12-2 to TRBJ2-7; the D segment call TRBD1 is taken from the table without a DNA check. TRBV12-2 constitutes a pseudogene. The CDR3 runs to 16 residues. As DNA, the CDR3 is TGTGCAAGTCGCTTAAGAGGGGACAGAGCGACCTACGAGCAGTACTTC. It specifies CASRLRGDRATYEQYF.

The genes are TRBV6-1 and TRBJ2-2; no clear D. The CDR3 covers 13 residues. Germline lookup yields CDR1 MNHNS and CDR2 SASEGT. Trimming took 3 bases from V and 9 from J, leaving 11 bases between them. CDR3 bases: TGTGCCAGCAGTGACAGTGGTACCCGGGAGCTGTTTTTT. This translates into CASSDSGTRELFF.

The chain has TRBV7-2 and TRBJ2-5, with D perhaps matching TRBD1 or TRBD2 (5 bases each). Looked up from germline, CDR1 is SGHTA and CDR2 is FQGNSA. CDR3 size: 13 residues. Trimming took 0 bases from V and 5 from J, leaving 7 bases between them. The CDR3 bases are TGTGCCAGCAGCTTAGCGGGGACGGAGACCCAGTACTTC. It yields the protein CASSLAGTETQYF.

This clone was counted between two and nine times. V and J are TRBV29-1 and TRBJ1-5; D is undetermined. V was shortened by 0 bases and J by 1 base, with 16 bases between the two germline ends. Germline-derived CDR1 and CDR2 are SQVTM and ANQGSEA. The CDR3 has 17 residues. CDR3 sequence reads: CSVEDNSWRASNQPQHF. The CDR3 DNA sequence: TGCAGCGTTGAAGATAATAGTTGGAGGGCGAGCAATCAGCCCCAGCATTTT.

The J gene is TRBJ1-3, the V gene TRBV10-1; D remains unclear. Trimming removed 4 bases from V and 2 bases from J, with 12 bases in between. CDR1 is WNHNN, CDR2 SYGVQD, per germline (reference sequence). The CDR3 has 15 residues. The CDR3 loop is CASSAALGTGNTIYF. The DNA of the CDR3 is TGCGCCAGCAGTGCCGCCCTGGGGACTGGAAACACCATATATTTT.

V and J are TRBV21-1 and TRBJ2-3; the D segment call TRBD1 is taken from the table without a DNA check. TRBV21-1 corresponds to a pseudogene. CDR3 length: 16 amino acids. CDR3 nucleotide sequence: TGTGCCAGCAGCAATTGGACAGGGGGAAGTGGGGATACGCAGTATTTT. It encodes CASSNWTGGSGDTQYF.

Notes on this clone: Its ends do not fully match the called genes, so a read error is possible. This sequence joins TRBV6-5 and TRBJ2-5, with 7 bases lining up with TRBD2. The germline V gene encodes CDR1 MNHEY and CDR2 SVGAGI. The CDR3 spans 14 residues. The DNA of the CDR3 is TGTGCCGGCAGCGTGGGAGGGTCCCAAGAGACCCAGTACTTC. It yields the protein CAGSVGGSQETQYF.